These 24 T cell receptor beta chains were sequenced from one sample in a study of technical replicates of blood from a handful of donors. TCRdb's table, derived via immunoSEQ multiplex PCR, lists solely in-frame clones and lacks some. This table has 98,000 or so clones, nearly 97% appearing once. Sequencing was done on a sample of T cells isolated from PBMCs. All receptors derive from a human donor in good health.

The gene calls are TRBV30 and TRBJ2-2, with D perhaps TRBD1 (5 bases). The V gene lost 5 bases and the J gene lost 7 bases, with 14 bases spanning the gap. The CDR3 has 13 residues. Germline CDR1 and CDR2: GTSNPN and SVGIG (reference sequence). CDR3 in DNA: TGTGCCTGGGATAGACAGTCGAACGGGGAGCTGTTTTTT. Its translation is CAWDRQSNGELFF.

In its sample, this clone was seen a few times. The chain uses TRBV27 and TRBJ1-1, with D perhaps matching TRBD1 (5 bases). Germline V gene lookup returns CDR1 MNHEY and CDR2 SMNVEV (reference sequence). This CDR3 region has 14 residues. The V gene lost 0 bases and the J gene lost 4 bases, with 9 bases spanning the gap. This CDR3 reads CASSLSPTVTEAFF. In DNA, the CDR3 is TGTGCCAGCAGTTTATCTCCGACAGTCACTGAAGCTTTCTTT.

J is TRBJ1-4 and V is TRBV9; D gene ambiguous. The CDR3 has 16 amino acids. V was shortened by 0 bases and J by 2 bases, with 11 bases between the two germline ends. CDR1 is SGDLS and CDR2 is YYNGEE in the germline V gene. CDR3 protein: CASSVAAGSTNEKLFF. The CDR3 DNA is TGTGCCAGCAGCGTAGCTGCTGGCTCGACTAATGAAAAACTGTTTTTT.

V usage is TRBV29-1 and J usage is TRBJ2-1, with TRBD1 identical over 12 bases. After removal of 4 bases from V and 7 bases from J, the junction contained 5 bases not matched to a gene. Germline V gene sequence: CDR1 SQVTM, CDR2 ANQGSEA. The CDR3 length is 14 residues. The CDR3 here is CSVAGTGGRNEQFF. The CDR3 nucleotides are TGCAGCGTTGCGGGGACAGGGGGCAGGAATGAGCAGTTCTTC.

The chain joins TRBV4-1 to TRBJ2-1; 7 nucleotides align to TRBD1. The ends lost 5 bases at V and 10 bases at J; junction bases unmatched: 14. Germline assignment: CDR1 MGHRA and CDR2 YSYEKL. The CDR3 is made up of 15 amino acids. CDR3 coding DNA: TGCGCCAGCAGCTTCCGACAGGGATCAAGCCTGGAGCAGTTCTTC. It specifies CASSFRQGSSLEQFF.

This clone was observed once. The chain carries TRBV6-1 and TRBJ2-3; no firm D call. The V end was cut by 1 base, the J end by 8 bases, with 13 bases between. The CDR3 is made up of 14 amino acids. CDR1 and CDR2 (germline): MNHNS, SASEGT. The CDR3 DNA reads TGTGCCAGCAGTGAAGGAGGCAGACCAATTACGCAGTATTTT. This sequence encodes CASSEGGRPITQYF.

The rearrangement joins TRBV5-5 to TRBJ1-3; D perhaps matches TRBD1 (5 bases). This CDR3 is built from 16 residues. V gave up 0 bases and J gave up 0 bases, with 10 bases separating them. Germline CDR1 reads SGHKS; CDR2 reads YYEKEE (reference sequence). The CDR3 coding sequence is TGTGCCAGCAGCTTGGTGGGTAGGGGCTCTGGAAACACCATATATTTT. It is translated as CASSLVGRGSGNTIYF.

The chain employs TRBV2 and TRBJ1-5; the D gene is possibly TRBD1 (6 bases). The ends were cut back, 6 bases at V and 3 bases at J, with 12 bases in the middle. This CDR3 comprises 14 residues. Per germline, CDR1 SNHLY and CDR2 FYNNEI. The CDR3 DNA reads TGTGCCAGCAGGCTCGGACAGTACAATCAGCCCCAGCATTTT. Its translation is CASRLGQYNQPQHF.

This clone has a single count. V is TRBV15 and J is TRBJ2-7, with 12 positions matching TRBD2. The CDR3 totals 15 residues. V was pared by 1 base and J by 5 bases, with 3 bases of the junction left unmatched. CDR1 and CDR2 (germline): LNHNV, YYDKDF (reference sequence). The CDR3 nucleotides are TGTGCCACCAGCAGAGGGACTAGCGGGATCCACGAGCAGTACTTC. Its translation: CATSRGTSGIHEQYF.

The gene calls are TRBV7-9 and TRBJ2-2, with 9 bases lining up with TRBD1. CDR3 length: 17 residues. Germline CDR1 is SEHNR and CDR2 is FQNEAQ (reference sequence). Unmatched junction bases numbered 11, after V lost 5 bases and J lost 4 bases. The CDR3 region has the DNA TGTGCCAGCAGCGTTGCCCCGGGACAGGGTTTCACCGGGGAGCTGTTTTTT. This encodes CASSVAPGQGFTGELFF.

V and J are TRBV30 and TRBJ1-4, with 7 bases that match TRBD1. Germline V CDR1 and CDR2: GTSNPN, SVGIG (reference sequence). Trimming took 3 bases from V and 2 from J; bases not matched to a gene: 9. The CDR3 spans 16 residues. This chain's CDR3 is CAWRLLRQGTNEKLFF. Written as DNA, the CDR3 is TGTGCCTGGAGACTCCTCAGACAGGGCACTAATGAAAAACTGTTTTTT.

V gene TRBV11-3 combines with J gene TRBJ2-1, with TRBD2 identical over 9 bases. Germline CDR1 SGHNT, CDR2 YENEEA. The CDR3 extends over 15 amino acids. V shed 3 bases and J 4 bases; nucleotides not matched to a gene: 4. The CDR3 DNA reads TGTGCCAGCAGCTTTCTCACTAGCGGGTACAATGAGCAGTTCTTC. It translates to CASSFLTSGYNEQFF.

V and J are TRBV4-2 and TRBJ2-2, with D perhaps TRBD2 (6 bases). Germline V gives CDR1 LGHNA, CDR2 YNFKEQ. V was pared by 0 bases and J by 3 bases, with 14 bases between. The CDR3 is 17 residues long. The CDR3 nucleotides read TGTGCCAGCAGCCAAGATCTCCGGGACTCCTACACCGGGGAGCTGTTTTTT. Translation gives CASSQDLRDSYTGELFF.

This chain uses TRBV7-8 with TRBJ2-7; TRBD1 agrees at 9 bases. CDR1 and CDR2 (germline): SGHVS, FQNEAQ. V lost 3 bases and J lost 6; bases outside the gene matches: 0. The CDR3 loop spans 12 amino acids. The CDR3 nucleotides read TGTGCCAGCAGCTTGGACAGGGGCGAGCAGTACTTC. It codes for CASSLDRGEQYF.

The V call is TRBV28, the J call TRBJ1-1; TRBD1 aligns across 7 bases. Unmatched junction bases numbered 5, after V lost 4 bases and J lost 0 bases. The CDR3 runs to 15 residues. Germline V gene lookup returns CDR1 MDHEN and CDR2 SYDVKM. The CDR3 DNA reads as TGTGCCAGCAGTTCACCGGGACAGCTGAACACTGAAGCTTTCTTT. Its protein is CASSSPGQLNTEAFF.

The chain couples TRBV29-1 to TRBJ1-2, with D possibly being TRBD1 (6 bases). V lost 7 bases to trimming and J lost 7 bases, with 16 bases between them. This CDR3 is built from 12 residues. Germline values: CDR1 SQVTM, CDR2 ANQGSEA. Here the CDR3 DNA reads TGCAGCGAACAGGGTAGTGGTAGTGGCTACACCTTC. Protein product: CSEQGSGSGYTF.

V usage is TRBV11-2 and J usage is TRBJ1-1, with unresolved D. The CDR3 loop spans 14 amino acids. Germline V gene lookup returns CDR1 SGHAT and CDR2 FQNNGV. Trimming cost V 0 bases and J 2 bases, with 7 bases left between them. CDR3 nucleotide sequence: TGTGCCAGCAGCTTAGATCCGGGAAACACTGAAGCTTTCTTT. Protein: CASSLDPGNTEAFF.

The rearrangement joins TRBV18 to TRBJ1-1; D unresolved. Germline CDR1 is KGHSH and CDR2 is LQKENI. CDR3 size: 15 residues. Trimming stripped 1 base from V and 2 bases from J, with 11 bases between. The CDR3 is CASSPHEMRNTEAFF. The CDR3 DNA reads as TGTGCCAGCTCACCACACGAAATGCGAAACACTGAAGCTTTCTTT.

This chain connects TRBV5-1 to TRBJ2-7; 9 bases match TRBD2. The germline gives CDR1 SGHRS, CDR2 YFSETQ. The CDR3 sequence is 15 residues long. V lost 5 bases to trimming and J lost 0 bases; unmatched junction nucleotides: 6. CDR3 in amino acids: CASRPVSGSSYEQYF. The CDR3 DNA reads TGCGCCAGCAGACCAGTTAGCGGGAGCTCCTACGAGCAGTACTTC.

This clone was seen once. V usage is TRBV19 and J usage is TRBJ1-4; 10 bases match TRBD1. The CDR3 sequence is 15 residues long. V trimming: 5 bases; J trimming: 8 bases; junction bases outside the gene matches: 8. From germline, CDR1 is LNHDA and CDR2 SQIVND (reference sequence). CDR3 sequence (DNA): TGTGCCAGTAGTTCCGGGACAGGGGTTTTGGAAAAACTGTTTTTT. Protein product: CASSSGTGVLEKLFF. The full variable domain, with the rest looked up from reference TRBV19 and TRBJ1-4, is DGGITQSPKYLFRKEGQNVTLSCEQNLNHDAMYWYRQDPGQGLRLIYYSQIVNDFQKGDIAEGYSVSREKKESFPLTVTSAQKNPTAFYLCASSSGTGVLEKLFFGSGTQLSVL.

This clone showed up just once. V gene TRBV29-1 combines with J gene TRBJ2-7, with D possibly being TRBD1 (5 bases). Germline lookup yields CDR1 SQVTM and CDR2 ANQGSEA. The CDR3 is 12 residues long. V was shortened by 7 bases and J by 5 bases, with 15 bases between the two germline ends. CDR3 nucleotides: TGCAGCGCTAGGGGAAACGCGGACGAGCAGTACTTC. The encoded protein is CSARGNADEQYF.

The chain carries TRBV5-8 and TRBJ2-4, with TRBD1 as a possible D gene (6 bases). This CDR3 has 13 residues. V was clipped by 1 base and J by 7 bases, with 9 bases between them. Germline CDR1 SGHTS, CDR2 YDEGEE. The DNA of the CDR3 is TGTGCCAGCAGCTTGTTGGGGGCGAACATTCAGTACTTC. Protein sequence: CASSLLGANIQYF. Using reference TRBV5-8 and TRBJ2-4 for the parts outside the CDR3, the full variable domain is EAGVTQSPTHLIKTRGQQATLRCSPISGHTSVYWYQQALGLGLQFLLWYDEGEERNRGNFPPRFSGRQFPNYSSELNVNALELEDSALYLCASSLLGANIQYFGAGTRLSVL.

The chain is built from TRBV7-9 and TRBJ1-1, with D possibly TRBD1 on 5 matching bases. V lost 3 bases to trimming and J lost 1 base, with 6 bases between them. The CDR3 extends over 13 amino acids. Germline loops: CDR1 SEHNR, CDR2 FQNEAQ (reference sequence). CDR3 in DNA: TGTGCCAGCAGCTTCCAGGGGAACACTGAAGCTTTCTTT. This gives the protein CASSFQGNTEAFF.

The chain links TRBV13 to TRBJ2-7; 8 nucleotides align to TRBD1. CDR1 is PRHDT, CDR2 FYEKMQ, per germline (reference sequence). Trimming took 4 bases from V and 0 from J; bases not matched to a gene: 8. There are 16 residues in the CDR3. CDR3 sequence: CASSSLRDRSSYEQYF. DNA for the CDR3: TGTGCCAGCAGCTCCCTCCGGGACAGGAGCTCCTACGAGCAGTACTTC.